This T cell receptor (beta chain) was documented in a study of regulatory T cells in long-lasting Graves disease. Study summary: Graves' patients (newly diagnosed) had been on antithyroid drugs under 3 months.

To make TCR beta libraries, researchers used iRepertoire HTBI primers and Arm-PCR of CDR3 regions. TCRdb reanalysed the multiplex PCR reads using MiXCR and keeps one entry per CDR3 protein. The repertoire holds approximately 270,000 distinct CDR3 sequences, around a sixth seen once, with approximately 15% in the top ten. There are 14 residues in the CDR3. Germline V gene data show CDR1 as KGHDR and CDR2 as SFDVKD. V was trimmed by 7 bases and J by 3 bases, leaving 14 bases between them. This clonotype was counted many times. Sample time point: newly diagnosed GD, antithyroid drugs for less than 3 months. Extracted PBMC RNA gave rise to the TCR library. The same sample was also studied in work on T cells in Graves' hyperthyroidism and ophthalmopathy.

This rearrangement joins TRBV24-1 to TRBJ2-5; tentative D call: TRBD2 (5 bases). This material consisted of peripheral blood mononuclear cells (PBMCs), taken at new diagnosis, from a patient treated with antithyroid drugs. This clonotype originated in a woman under 40 with Graves disease. The CDR3 here is CATSPLPGEETQYF. The CDR3 DNA sequence: TGTGCCACCAGCCCCCTGCCCGGGGAAGAGACCCAGTACTTC.